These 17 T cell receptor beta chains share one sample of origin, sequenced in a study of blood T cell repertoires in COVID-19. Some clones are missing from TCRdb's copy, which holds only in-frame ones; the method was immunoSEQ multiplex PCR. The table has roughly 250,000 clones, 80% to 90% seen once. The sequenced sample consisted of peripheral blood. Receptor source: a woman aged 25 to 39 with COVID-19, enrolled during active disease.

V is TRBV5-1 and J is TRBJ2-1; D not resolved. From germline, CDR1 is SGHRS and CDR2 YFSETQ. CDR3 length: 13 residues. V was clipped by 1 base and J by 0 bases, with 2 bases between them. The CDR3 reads CASSLRSYNEQFF. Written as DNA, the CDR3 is TGCGCCAGCAGCTTGCGCTCCTACAATGAGCAGTTCTTC.

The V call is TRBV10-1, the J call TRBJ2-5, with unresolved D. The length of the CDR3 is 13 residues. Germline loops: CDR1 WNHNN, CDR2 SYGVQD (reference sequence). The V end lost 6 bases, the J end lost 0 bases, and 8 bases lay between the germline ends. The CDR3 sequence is CASSRHYQETQYF. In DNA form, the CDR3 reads TGCGCCAGCAGCCGACATTACCAAGAGACCCAGTACTTC.

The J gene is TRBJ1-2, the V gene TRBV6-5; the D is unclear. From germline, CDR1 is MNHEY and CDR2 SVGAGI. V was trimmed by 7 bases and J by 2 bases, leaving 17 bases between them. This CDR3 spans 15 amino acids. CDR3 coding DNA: TGTGCCAGCACCCTGCTGAGTCGAATGAACTATGGCTACACCTTC. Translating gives CASTLLSRMNYGYTF.

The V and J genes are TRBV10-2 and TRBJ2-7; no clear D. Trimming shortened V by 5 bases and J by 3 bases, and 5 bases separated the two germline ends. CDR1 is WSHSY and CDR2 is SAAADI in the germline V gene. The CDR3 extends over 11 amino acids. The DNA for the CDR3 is TGCGCCAGCAGTAACAGCTACGAGCAGTACTTC. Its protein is CASSNSYEQYF.

The CDR3 spells CASSLVSEAFF. CDR3 DNA: TGTGCCAGCAGCTTAGTTAGTGAAGCTTTCTTT. This chain links TRBV11-2 with TRBJ1-1; unclear D gene. The CDR3 totals 11 residues. V lost 1 base to trimming and J lost 7 bases, with 4 bases between them. Germline V lookup: CDR1 SGHAT, CDR2 FQNNGV.

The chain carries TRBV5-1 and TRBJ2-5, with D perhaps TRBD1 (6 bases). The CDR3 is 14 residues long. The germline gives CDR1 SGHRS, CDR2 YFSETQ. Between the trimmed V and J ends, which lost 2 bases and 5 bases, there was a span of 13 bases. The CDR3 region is CASSFQGQPETQYF. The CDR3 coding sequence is TGCGCCAGCAGCTTCCAAGGACAGCCGGAGACCCAGTACTTC. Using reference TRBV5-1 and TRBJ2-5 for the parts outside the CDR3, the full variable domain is KAGVTQTPRYLIKTRGQQVTLSCSPISGHRSVSWYQQTPGQGLQFLFEYFSETQRNKGNFPGRFSGRQFSNSRSEMNVSTLELGDSALYLCASSFQGQPETQYFGPGTRLLVL.

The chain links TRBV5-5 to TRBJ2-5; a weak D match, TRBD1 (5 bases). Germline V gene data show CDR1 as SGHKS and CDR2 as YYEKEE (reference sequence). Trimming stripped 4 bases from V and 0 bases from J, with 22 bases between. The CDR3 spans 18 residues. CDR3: CASSTTTVTTVYQETQYF. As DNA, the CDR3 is TGTGCCAGCAGCACCACGACCGTGACGACAGTGTACCAAGAGACCCAGTACTTC.

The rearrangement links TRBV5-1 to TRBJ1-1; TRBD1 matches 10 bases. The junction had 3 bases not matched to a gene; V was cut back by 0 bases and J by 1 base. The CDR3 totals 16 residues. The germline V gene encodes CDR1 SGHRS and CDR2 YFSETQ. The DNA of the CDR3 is TGCGCCAGCAGCTTGGGGGACAGGGGAGAGAACACTGAAGCTTTCTTT. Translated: CASSLGDRGENTEAFF.

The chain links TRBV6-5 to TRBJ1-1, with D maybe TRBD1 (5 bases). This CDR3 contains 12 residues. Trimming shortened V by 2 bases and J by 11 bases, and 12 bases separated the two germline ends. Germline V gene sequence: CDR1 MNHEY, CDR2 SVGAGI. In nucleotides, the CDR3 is TGTGCCAGCAGTTACCAAGGCAGGGCGGCTTTCTTT. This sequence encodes CASSYQGRAAFF.

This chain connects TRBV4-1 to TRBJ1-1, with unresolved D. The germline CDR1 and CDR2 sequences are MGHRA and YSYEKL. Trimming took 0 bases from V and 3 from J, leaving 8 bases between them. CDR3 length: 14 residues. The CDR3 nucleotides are TGCGCCAGCAGCCAAGAGTTCGAGGACACTGAAGCTTTCTTT. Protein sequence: CASSQEFEDTEAFF.

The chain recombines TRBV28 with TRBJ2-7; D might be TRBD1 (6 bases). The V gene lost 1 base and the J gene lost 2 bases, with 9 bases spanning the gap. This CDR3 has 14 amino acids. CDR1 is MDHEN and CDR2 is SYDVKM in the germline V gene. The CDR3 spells CASSLSGDTYEQYF. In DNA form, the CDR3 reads TGTGCCAGCAGTTTATCAGGGGACACCTACGAGCAGTACTTC.

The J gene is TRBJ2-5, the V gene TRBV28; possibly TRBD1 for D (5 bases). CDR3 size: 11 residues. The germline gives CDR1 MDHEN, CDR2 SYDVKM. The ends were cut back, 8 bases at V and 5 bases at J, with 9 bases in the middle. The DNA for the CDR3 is TGTGCCAGCTCAGGGATGGAGACCCAGTACTTC. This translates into CASSGMETQYF.

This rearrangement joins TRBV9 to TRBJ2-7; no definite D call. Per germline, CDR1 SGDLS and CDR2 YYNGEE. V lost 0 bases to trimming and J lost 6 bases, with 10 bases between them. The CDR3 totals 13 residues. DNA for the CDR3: TGTGCCAGCAGCGTAGCAGTGAATGCCGAGCAGTACTTC. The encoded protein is CASSVAVNAEQYF.

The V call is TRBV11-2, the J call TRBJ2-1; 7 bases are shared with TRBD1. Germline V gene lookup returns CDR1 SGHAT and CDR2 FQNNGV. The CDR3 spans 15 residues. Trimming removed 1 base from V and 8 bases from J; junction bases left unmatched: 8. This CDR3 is CASSLGTGFGDEQFF. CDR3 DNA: TGTGCCAGCAGCTTAGGGACAGGCTTTGGGGATGAGCAGTTCTTC. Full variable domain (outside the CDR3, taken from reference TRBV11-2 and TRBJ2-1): EAGVAQSPRYKIIEKRQSVAFWCNPISGHATLYWYQQILGQGPKLLIQFQNNGVVDDSQLPKDRFSAERLKGVDSTLKIQPAKLEDSAVYLCASSLGTGFGDEQFFGPGTRLTVL.

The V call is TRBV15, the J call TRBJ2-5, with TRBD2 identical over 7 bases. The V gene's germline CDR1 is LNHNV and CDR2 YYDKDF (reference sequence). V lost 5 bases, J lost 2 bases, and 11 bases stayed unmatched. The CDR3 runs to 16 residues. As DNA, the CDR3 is TGTGCCACCAGCCTAGGGAGACTAGCCATACAAGAGACCCAGTACTTC. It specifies CATSLGRLAIQETQYF.

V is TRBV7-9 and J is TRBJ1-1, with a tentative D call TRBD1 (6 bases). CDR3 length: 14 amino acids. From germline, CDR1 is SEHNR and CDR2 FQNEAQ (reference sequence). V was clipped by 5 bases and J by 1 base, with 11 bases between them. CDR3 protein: CASSTRTANTEAFF. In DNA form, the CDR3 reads TGTGCCAGCAGCACAAGGACAGCGAACACTGAAGCTTTCTTT. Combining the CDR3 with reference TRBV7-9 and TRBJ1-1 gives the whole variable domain DTGVSQNPRHKITKRGQNVTFRCDPISEHNRLYWYRQTLGQGPEFLTYFQNEAQLEKSRLLSDRFSAERPKGSFSTLEIQRTEQGDSAMYLCASSTRTANTEAFFGQGTRLTVV.

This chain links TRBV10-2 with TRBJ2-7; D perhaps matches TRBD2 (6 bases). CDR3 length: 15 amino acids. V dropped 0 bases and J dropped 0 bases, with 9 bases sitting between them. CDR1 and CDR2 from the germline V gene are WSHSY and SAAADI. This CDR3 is CASSESIGGSYEQYF. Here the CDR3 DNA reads TGCGCCAGCAGTGAGTCGATCGGGGGCTCCTACGAGCAGTACTTC.